The T cell receptor (beta chain) described here comes from a study of T cell repertoires in cytomegalovirus infection. On the study more broadly: Indications came from public TCR beta signatures; they pointed to CMV infection and to a matching HLA type.

Study results and limitations: Clonotypes of TCR beta that were HLA-C-restricted and CMV-specific dominated the ex vivo response. Of the TCR beta families, the public ones yielded a cumulative frequency that identified carriers of CMV plus the relevant HLA.

The CDR3 totals 11 residues. V lost 7 bases and J 13 bases, leaving 13 bases between the germline ends. This clonotype was observed a handful of times. The target antigen is unknown. TCRdb passed the reads through MiXCR, listing each CDR3 protein once. Of approximately 500,000 distinct CDR3 sequences listed, 16% are singletons. The material sequenced was CD8+ T cells from PBMCs. The sequence derives from a human donor in good health (CMV status not recorded). Some clones in this sample may be carry-over from other donors' samples. The chain employs TRBV23-1 and TRBJ2-2; D gene uncertain. TRBV23-1 is assigned to the ORF class and has an uncertain function. The CDR3 loop reads CASNPPVGLFF. In DNA form, the CDR3 reads TGCGCCAGCAACCCGCCGGTGGGGCTGTTTTTT.